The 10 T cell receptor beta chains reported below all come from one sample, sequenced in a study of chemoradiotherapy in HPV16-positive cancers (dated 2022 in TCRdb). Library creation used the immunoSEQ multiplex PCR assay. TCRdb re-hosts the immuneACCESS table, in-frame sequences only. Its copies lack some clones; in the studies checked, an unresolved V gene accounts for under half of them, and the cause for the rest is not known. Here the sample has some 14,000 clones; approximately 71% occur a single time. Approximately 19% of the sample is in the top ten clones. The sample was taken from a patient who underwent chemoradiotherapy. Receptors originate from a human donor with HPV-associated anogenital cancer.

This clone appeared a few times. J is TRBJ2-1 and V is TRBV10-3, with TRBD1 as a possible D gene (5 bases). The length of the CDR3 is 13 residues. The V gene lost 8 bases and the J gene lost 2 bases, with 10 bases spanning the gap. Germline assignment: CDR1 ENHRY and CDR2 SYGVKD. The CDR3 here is CAILQDPYNEQFF. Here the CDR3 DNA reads TGTGCCATCCTACAGGACCCCTACAATGAGCAGTTCTTC.

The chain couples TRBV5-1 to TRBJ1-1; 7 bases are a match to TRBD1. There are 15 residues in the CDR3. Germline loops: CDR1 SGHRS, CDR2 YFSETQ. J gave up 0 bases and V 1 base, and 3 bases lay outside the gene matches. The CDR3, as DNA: TGCGCCAGCAGCTTGACGGGACAGATGAACACTGAAGCTTTCTTT. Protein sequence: CASSLTGQMNTEAFF.

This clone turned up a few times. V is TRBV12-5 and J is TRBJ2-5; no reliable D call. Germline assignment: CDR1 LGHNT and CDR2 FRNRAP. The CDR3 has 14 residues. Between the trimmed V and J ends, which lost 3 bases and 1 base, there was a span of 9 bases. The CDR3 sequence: CASGFTLTQETQYF. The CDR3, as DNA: TGTGCTAGTGGTTTTACCCTGACCCAAGAGACCCAGTACTTC.

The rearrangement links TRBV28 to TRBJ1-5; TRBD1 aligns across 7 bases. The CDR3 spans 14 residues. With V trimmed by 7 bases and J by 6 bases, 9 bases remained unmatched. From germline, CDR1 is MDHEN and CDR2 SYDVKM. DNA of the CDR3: TGTGCCAGCACTACAGGGGATCGGGTTCAGCCCCAGCATTTT. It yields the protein CASTTGDRVQPQHF.

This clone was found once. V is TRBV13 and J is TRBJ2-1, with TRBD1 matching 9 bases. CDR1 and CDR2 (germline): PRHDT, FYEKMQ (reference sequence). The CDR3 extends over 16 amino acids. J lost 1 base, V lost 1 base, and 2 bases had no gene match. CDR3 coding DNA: TGTGCCAGCAGCTTAGTGGGACAGGGTTCCTACAATGAGCAGTTCTTC. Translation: CASSLVGQGSYNEQFF.

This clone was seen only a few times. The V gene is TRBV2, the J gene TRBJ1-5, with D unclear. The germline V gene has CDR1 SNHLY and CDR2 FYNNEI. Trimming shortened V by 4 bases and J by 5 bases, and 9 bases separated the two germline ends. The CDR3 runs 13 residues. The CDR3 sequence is CASSALADQPQHF. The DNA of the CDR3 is TGTGCCAGCAGTGCATTGGCAGATCAGCCCCAGCATTTT. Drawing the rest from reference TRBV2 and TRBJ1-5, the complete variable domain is EPEVTQTPSHQVTQMGQEVILRCVPISNHLYFYWYRQILGQKVEFLVSFYNNEISEKSEIFDDQFSVERPDGSNFTLKIRSTKLEDSAMYFCASSALADQPQHFGDGTRLSIL.

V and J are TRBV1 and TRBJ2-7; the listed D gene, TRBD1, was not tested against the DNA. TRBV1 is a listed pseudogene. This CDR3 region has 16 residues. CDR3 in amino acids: CTSSQDRKGVGYEQYF. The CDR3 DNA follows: TGCACCAGCAGCCAAGATCGGAAGGGGGTGGGCTACGAGCAGTACTTC.

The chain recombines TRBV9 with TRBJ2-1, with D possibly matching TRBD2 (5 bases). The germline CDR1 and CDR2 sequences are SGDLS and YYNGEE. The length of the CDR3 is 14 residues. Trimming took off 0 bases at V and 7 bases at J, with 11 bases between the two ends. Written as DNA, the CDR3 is TGTGCCAGCAGCGTAGGAGGGTCCTGGAATGAGCAGTTCTTC. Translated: CASSVGGSWNEQFF.

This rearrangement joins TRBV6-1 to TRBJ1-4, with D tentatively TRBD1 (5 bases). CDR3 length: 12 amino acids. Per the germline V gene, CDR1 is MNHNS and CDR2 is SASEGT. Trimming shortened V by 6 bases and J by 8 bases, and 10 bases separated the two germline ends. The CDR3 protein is CASRRGSEKLFF. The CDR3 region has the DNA TGTGCCAGCAGGAGGGGTAGCGAAAAACTGTTTTTT.

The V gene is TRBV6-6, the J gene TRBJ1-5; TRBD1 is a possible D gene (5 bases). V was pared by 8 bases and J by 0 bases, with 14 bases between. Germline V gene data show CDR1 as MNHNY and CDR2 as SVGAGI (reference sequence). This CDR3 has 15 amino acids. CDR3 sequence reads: CASSEQGHSNQPQHF. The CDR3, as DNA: TGTGCCAGCTCGGAGCAGGGCCATAGCAATCAGCCCCAGCATTTT.